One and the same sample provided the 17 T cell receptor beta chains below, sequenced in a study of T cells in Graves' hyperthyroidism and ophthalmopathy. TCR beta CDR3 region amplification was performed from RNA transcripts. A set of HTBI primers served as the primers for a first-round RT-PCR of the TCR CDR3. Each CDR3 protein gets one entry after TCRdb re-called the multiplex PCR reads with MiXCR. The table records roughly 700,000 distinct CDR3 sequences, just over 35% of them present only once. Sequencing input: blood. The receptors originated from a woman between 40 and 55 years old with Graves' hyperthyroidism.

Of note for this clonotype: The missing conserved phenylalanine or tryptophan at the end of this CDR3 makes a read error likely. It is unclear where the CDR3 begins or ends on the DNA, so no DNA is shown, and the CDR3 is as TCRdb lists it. CDR3 loop: CASSLALA. The chain uses TRBV7-9 and TRBJ1-1. The CDR3 length equals 8 residues, ends included. Per germline, CDR1 SEHNR and CDR2 FQNEAQ (reference sequence).

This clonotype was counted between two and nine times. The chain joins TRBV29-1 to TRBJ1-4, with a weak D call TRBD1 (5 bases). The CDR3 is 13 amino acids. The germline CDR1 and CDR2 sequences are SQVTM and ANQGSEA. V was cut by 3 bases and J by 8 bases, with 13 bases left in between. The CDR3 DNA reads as TGCAGCGTTGACGGCGGGGGGGGAGAAAAACTGTTTTTT. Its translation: CSVDGGGGEKLFF.

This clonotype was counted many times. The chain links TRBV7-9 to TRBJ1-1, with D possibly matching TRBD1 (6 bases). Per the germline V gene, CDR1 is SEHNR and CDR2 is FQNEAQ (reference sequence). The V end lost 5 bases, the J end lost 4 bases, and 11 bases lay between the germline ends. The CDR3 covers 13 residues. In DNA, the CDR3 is TGTGCCAGCAGCCTATTAGGGGGCACTGAAGCTTTCTTT. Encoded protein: CASSLLGGTEAFF.

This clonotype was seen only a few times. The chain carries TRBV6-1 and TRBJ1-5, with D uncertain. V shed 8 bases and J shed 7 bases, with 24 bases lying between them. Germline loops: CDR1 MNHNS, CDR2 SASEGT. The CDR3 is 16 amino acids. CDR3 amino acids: CASGNRDRVGGQPQHF. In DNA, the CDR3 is TGTGCCAGCGGAAACCGGGATAGGGTTGGAGGGCAGCCCCAGCATTTT.

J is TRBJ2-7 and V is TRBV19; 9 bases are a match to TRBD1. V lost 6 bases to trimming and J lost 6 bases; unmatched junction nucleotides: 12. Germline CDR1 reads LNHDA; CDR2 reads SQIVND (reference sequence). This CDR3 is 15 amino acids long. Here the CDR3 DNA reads TGTGCCAGTAGAAGAGCCGGGACAGGGTATGGCGAGCAGTACTTC. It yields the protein CASRRAGTGYGEQYF.

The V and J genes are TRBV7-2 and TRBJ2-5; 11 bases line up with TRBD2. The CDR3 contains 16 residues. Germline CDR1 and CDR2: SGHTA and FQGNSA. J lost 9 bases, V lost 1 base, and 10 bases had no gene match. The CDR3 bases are TGTGCCAGCAGCTTAGGAGGGACTAGCGGTACTGGGGCCCAGTACTTC. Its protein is CASSLGGTSGTGAQYF. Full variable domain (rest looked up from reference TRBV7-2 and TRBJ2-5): GAGVSQSPSNKVTEKGKDVELRCDPISGHTALYWYRQSLGQGLEFLIYFQGNSAPDKSGLPSDRFSAERTGGSVSTLTIQRTQQEDSAVYLCASSLGGTSGTGAQYFGPGTRLLVL.

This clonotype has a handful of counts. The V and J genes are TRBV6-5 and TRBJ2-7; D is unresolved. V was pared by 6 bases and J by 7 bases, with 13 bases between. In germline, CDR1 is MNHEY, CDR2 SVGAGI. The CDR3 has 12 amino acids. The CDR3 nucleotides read TGTGCCAGCAGCCTTCCCCTTGGAGAGCAGTACTTC. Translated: CASSLPLGEQYF.

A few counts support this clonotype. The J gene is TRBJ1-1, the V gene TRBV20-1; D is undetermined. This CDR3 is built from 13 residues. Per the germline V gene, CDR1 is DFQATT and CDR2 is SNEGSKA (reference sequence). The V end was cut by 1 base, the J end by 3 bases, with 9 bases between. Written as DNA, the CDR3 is TGCAGTGCTAGAGTTAGGACTGACACTGAAGCTTTCTTT. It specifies CSARVRTDTEAFF.

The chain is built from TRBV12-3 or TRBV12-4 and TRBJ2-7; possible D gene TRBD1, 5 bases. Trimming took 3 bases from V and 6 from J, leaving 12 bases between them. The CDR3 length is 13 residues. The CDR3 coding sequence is TGTGCCAGCAGTTTTAGGTCCCAGGGCGAGCAGTACTTC. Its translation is CASSFRSQGEQYF.

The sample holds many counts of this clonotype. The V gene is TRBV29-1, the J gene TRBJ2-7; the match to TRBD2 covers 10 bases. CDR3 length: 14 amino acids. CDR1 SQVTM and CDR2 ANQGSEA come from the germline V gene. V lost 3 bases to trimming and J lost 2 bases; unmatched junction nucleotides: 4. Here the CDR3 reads CSVEGLAGAYEQYF. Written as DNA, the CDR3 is TGCAGCGTTGAGGGGCTAGCGGGAGCCTACGAGCAGTACTTC.

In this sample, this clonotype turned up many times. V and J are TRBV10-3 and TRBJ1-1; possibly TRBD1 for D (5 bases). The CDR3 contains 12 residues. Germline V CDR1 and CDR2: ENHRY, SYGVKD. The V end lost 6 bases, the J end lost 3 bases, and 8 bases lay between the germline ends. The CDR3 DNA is TGTGCCATCAGCGAGGGGTACACTGAAGCTTTCTTT. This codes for CAISEGYTEAFF.

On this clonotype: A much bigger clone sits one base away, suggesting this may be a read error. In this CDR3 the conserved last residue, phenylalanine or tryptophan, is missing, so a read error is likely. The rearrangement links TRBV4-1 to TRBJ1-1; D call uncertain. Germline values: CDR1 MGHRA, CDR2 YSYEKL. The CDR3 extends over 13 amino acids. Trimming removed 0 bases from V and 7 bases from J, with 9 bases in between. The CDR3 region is CASSQDLGSEAFS. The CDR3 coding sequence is TGCGCCAGCAGCCAAGATCTTGGCAGTGAAGCTTTCTCT.

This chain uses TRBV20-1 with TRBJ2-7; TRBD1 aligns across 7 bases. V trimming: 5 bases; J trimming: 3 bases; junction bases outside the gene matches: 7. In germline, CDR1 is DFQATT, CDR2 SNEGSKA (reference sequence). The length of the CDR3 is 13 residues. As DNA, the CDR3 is TGCAGTGCTCAGAGAGGGGGCGGCTACGAGCAGTACTTC. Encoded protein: CSAQRGGGYEQYF.

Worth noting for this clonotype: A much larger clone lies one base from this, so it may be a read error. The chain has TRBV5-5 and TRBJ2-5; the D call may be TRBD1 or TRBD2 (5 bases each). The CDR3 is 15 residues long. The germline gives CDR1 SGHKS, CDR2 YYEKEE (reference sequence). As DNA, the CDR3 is TGCGCCAGCAGCTCATCCCCCGGGACCCAAGAGAACCAGTACTTC. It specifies CASSSSPGTQENQYF.

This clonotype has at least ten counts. CDR3 amino acids: CASSVGYGNTEAFF. The CDR3 region has the DNA TGTGCCAGCAGCGTAGGATACGGGAACACTGAAGCTTTCTTT. The rearrangement links TRBV9 to TRBJ1-1; D uncertain. The V gene lost 0 bases and the J gene lost 1 base, with 7 bases spanning the gap. Germline loops: CDR1 SGDLS, CDR2 YYNGEE. The CDR3 runs to 14 residues.

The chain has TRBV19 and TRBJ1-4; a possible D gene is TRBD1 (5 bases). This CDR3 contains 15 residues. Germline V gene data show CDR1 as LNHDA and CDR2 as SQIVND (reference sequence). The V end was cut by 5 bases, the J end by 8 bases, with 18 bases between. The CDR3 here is CASSDTGASREKLFF. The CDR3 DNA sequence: TGTGCCAGTAGTGACACAGGAGCCTCTAGGGAAAAACTGTTTTTT.

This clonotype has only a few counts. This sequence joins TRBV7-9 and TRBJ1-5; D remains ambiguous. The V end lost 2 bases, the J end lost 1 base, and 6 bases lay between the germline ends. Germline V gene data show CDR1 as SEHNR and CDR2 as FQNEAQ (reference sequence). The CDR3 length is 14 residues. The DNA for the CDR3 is TGTGCCAGCAGCTTATATGGAAGCAATCAGCCCCAGCATTTT. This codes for CASSLYGSNQPQHF.